The sequence of this T cell receptor (beta chain) was determined in a study of early T cells in non-severe SARS-CoV-2 infection. Study in general: RNA in bulk from unsorted whole blood was sequenced, and chains were unpaired.

On this clonotype: Its antigen remains unknown.

Each cDNA molecule carried a unique molecular identifier. TCRdb processed the 5' RACE reads anew with MiXCR; each CDR3 protein has one entry. The data contain 45,000 to 60,000 distinct CDR3 sequences, approximately 9.7% of them singletons. After removal of 6 bases from V and 10 bases from J, the junction contained 13 bases not matched to a gene. This CDR3 is 16 amino acids long. Germline V lookup: CDR1 MGHRA, CDR2 YSYEKL. Broader study findings: Matching against VDJdb likely underestimated virus-specific expansions, favoring anti-spike CD8.

The sample was whole blood. The chain joins TRBV4-1 to TRBJ1-6; 9 nucleotides agree with TRBD1. The TCR originated in an adult who was a healthcare worker with PCR-confirmed SARS-CoV-2 infection or an uninfected control (not recorded which). CDR3 in amino acids: CASSPTATGGQSPLHF. The CDR3 DNA reads TGCGCCAGCAGTCCTACAGCCACAGGGGGCCAATCACCCCTCCACTTT.